This entry features one T cell receptor beta chain sequence. As yet, its antigen is unknown. This record comes from a study of immune evolution from preneoplasia to lung adenocarcinoma. Whole-study findings and limits: Later-stage lesions seemingly showed higher T cell density and diversity than normal lung. Top clone frequencies peaked in normal lung, apparently declining through invasive adenocarcinoma.

The CDR3 runs to 14 residues. Germline V gene data show CDR1 as MNHNY and CDR2 as SVGAGI (reference sequence). The germline V and J ends were trimmed by 2 bases and 2 bases, with 9 bases remaining between them. Method: immunoSEQ multiplex PCR; TCRdb's copy keeps in-frame clones and lacks some. This sample has about 15,000 clones; around 84% occur once, and the top ten carry around 3%. Sequences were obtained from FFPE minimally invasive lung adenocarcinoma tissue. The chain links TRBV6-6 to TRBJ2-5, with D perhaps matching TRBD2 (7 bases). The source is a person between 60 and 80 years old with lung adenocarcinoma. CDR3 DNA: TGTGCCAGCAGTTACGGGGGGGCTCAAGAGACCCAGTACTTC. It is translated as CASSYGGAQETQYF.